Sequencing of this T cell receptor (beta chain) was carried out in a study of blood T cell repertoires in COVID-19. Study context: The samples span acute and convalescent COVID-19 from the United States, Italy and Spain. T cells, B-cell-depleted T cells, or PBMCs provided the cDNA or gDNA that served as material.

As processed by the authors: Amplification with reference gene primers provided the estimates of nucleated cell counts. The repertoire was sequenced with immunoSEQ multiplex PCR; TCRdb's copy has only in-frame clones and lacks some. The V and J calls and clone size were taken over from that table, and D and trimming were inferred from the DNA. The sample contains 95,000 to 110,000 clones, 85% to 90% of which appear only once. Per germline, CDR1 SEHNR and CDR2 FQNEAQ (reference sequence). The CDR3 sequence is 13 residues long. Between the trimmed V and J ends, which lost 2 bases and 4 bases, there was a span of 5 bases.

The sequenced sample consisted of peripheral blood. The chain is built from TRBV7-9 and TRBJ1-4, with D unclear. The receptor was derived from a human donor in a cohort sampled during active COVID-19. The CDR3 coding sequence is TGTGCCAGCAGCTTAACAGTTAATGAAAAACTGTTTTTT. This translates into CASSLTVNEKLFF. The entire variable domain, with the rest obtained from reference TRBV7-9 and TRBJ1-4, is as follows: DTGVSQNPRHKITKRGQNVTFRCDPISEHNRLYWYRQTLGQGPEFLTYFQNEAQLEKSRLLSDRFSAERPKGSFSTLEIQRTEQGDSAMYLCASSLTVNEKLFFGSGTQLSVL.